Following are 31 T cell receptor beta chains from one sample sequenced in a study of control samples from healthy donors and cancer patients (TCRdb year 2020). The receptor library was made with the immunoSEQ multiplex PCR assay. TCRdb obtained this table from immuneACCESS and retained in-frame rearrangements with V and J assigned. These tables miss some clones; where compared with another copy, unresolved V genes account for less than half of the shortfall, and the remainder is unexplained. The sample table contains some 190,000 clones; only one count was recorded for about nine tenths of them. Of the sample, 1.5% to 2% is held by the ten largest clones. The sequenced sample consisted of blood. These receptor sequences come from a man between 25 and 39 years old in good health.

The chain has TRBV4-1 and TRBJ1-3; D gene uncertain. Germline CDR1 reads MGHRA; CDR2 reads YSYEKL. The CDR3 has 13 amino acids. Trimming left V 4 bases short and J 8 bases short, with 12 bases between. The CDR3 region is CASSLQPEDTIYF. CDR3 nucleotide sequence: TGCGCCAGCAGCCTCCAGCCCGAGGACACCATATATTTT.

This clone was counted between two and nine times. The chain combines TRBV6-6 with TRBJ1-5, with D possibly TRBD1 on 6 matching bases. V was clipped by 7 bases and J by 5 bases, with 15 bases between them. This CDR3 has 14 amino acids. Germline values: CDR1 MNHNY, CDR2 SVGAGI (reference sequence). CDR3 region: CASNPAGADQPQHF. CDR3 sequence (DNA): TGTGCCAGCAACCCGGCAGGGGCGGATCAGCCCCAGCATTTT.

The chain carries TRBV3-1 (or the pseudogene TRBV3-2) and TRBJ1-6; D is ambiguous. Germline CDR1 is LGHDT and CDR2 is YNNKEL (reference sequence). V was clipped by 4 bases and J by 7 bases, with 14 bases between them. The CDR3 covers 15 residues. CDR3: CASSRSRSQNSPLHF. CDR3 bases: TGTGCCAGCAGCCGGTCTCGGAGCCAGAATTCACCCCTCCACTTT.

This chain joins TRBV14 and TRBJ1-1; D may be TRBD1 (6 bases). Trimming shortened V by 2 bases and J by 1 base, and 17 bases separated the two germline ends. This CDR3 has 17 amino acids. Per the germline V gene, CDR1 is SGHDN and CDR2 is FVKESK. DNA for the CDR3: TGTGCCAGCAGCCAACAGGGGTCTCGAGCCTCGAACACTGAAGCTTTCTTT. It is translated as CASSQQGSRASNTEAFF. The variable domain in full, completed from reference TRBV14 and TRBJ1-1, reads EAGVTQFPSHSVIEKGQTVTLRCDPISGHDNLYWYRRVMGKEIKFLLHFVKESKQDESGMPNNRFLAERTGGTYSTLKVQPAELEDSGVYFCASSQQGSRASNTEAFFGQGTRLTVV.

V gene TRBV15 combines with J gene TRBJ1-2, with 8 positions matching TRBD1. After removal of 0 bases from V and 7 bases from J, the junction contained 4 bases not matched to a gene. Per the germline V gene, CDR1 is LNHNV and CDR2 is YYDKDF (reference sequence). The CDR3 is 14 residues long. CDR3 nucleotides: TGTGCCACCAGCAGAGATCTGGACAGGGCTGGCTACACCTTC. This codes for CATSRDLDRAGYTF.

The chain carries TRBV2 and TRBJ1-5; 7 bases fit TRBD1. The CDR3 is 14 amino acids. V lost 4 bases to trimming and J lost 4 bases; unmatched junction nucleotides: 4. From germline, CDR1 is SNHLY and CDR2 FYNNEI. The CDR3 region has the DNA TGTGCCAGCAGTGGGACAGGTCTAAATCAGCCCCAGCATTTT. Translation: CASSGTGLNQPQHF.

This clone was picked up one time. This CDR3 is also generated by other DNA sequences in the sample. The chain combines TRBV7-9 with TRBJ1-5; D is unclear. The CDR3 totals 14 residues. Looked up from germline, CDR1 is SEHNR and CDR2 is FQNEAQ (reference sequence). The V and J ends lost 4 bases and 0 bases respectively, with 7 bases between them. This CDR3 reads CASSSGYSNQPQHF. The CDR3 coding sequence is TGTGCCAGCAGCTCCGGATATAGCAATCAGCCCCAGCATTTT.

The chain is built from TRBV2 and TRBJ1-5; perhaps TRBD1 as D (5 bases). CDR1 is SNHLY and CDR2 is FYNNEI in the germline V gene. The CDR3 is 15 amino acids. Trimming pared 2 bases from V and 13 bases from J, leaving 21 bases between. CDR3 nucleotide sequence: TGTGCCAGCAGTGAAAGGGGTGGAGTCGCTTCGCCACAGCATTTT. Translated, it gives CASSERGGVASPQHF. Complete variable domain (other parts from reference TRBV2 and TRBJ1-5): EPEVTQTPSHQVTQMGQEVILRCVPISNHLYFYWYRQILGQKVEFLVSFYNNEISEKSEIFDDQFSVERPDGSNFTLKIRSTKLEDSAMYFCASSERGGVASPQHFGDGTRLSIL.

This clone has at least ten counts. CDR3 in amino acids: CASSFPGNNQPQHF. The CDR3 DNA is TGTGCCAGCAGCTTTCCAGGGAACAATCAGCCCCAGCATTTT. V is TRBV11-2 and J is TRBJ1-5, with D possibly being TRBD1 (5 bases). Looked up from germline, CDR1 is SGHAT and CDR2 is FQNNGV. The V and J ends lost 3 bases and 3 bases respectively, with 9 bases between them. The CDR3 sequence is 14 residues long.

J is TRBJ1-1 and V is TRBV6-5; 10 bases match TRBD1. Per the germline V gene, CDR1 is MNHEY and CDR2 is SVGAGI. This CDR3 comprises 15 residues. J lost 1 base, V lost 7 bases, and 6 bases had no gene match. The CDR3 protein is CASKTGTGANTEAFF. DNA for the CDR3: TGTGCCAGCAAAACCGGGACAGGGGCGAACACTGAAGCTTTCTTT.

The sample holds a few counts of this clone. The chain links TRBV6-5 to TRBJ2-7, with 7 bases matching TRBD1. V was pared by 6 bases and J by 0 bases, with 5 bases of the junction left unmatched. Germline CDR1 is MNHEY and CDR2 is SVGAGI. There are 14 residues in the CDR3. The CDR3 here is CASRRTGTSYEQYF. In DNA form, the CDR3 reads TGTGCCAGCAGGAGGACAGGAACCTCCTACGAGCAGTACTTC.

The rearrangement uses TRBV19 and TRBJ1-2; no definite D call. The germline V gene encodes CDR1 LNHDA and CDR2 SQIVND (reference sequence). This CDR3 is built from 15 residues. V was clipped by 3 bases and J by 2 bases, with 13 bases between them. The CDR3 loop is CASSISFRLNYGYTF. In nucleotides, the CDR3 is TGTGCCAGTAGTATTAGTTTCCGTCTGAACTATGGCTACACCTTC.

The CDR3 DNA sequence: TGTGCCAGCATTCTACAGTTAAACACTGAAGCTTTCTTT. It is translated as CASILQLNTEAFF. The chain recombines TRBV6-6 with TRBJ1-1; D is uncertain. Trimming stripped 7 bases from V and 2 bases from J, with 11 bases between. Germline values: CDR1 MNHNY, CDR2 SVGAGI (reference sequence). This CDR3 region has 13 residues.

V and J are TRBV3-1 (or the pseudogene TRBV3-2) and TRBJ2-2, with 10 bases identical to TRBD2. The CDR3 has 18 amino acids. V was pared by 6 bases and J by 4 bases, with 14 bases of the junction left unmatched. CDR1 and CDR2 from the germline V gene are LGHDT and YNNKEL (reference sequence). The CDR3 DNA reads TGTGCCAGCAGTCGATCCCCGAATAGCGGGGGGCCCACCGGGGAGCTGTTTTTT. Translated, it gives CASSRSPNSGGPTGELFF.

The rearrangement uses TRBV2 and TRBJ2-3; D uncertain. The CDR3 runs to 14 residues. Germline V lookup: CDR1 SNHLY, CDR2 FYNNEI. Trimming removed 2 bases from V and 3 bases from J, with 9 bases in between. CDR3 in amino acids: CASSEIGQTDTQYF. Here the CDR3 DNA reads TGTGCCAGCAGTGAAATTGGCCAAACAGATACGCAGTATTTT. Full variable domain (missing parts from reference TRBV2 and TRBJ2-3): EPEVTQTPSHQVTQMGQEVILRCVPISNHLYFYWYRQILGQKVEFLVSFYNNEISEKSEIFDDQFSVERPDGSNFTLKIRSTKLEDSAMYFCASSEIGQTDTQYFGPGTRLTVL.

This chain connects TRBV3-1 (or the pseudogene TRBV3-2) to TRBJ1-2, with D possibly being TRBD1 (6 bases). This CDR3 contains 14 residues. V gave up 3 bases and J gave up 4 bases, with 12 bases separating them. Germline CDR1 LGHDT, CDR2 YNNKEL (reference sequence). The CDR3: CASSHGGFSYGYTF. In nucleotides, the CDR3 is TGTGCCAGCAGCCACGGGGGCTTTAGCTATGGCTACACCTTC.

The genes are TRBV18 and TRBJ1-4, with 8 bases matching TRBD1. This CDR3 has 12 amino acids. Germline lookup yields CDR1 KGHSH and CDR2 LQKENI. J was trimmed by 8 bases and V by 5 bases; bases with no gene match: 1. The CDR3 spells CASSNRGEKLFF. As DNA, the CDR3 is TGTGCCAGCTCAAACAGGGGGGAAAAACTGTTTTTT.

V and J are TRBV6-5 and TRBJ2-7, with a tentative D call TRBD1 (6 bases). V lost 6 bases to trimming and J lost 0 bases, with 9 bases between them. Germline CDR1 reads MNHEY; CDR2 reads SVGAGI. The CDR3 spans 13 residues. The CDR3, as DNA: TGTGCCAGCAGCGGGGACAACTCCTACGAGCAGTACTTC. Translating gives CASSGDNSYEQYF.

J is TRBJ1-6 and V is TRBV3-1 (or the pseudogene TRBV3-2); D is uncertain. CDR1 and CDR2 (germline): LGHDT, YNNKEL (reference sequence). The CDR3 loop spans 14 amino acids. V lost 4 bases, J lost 7 bases, and 11 bases lay in between. The DNA for the CDR3 is TGTGCCAGCAGCCCAGGAACTAGGAATTCACCCCTCCACTTT. Protein product: CASSPGTRNSPLHF.

The chain couples TRBV2 to TRBJ1-2, with D perhaps matching TRBD1 (5 bases). CDR1 SNHLY and CDR2 FYNNEI come from the germline V gene. The CDR3 has 16 amino acids. The germline V and J ends were trimmed by 4 bases and 7 bases, with 22 bases remaining between them. In DNA, the CDR3 is TGTGCCAGCAGTGGGTCCCTTTCTCGAGGGGATCTTGGCTACACCTTC. Amino acids: CASSGSLSRGDLGYTF.

This clone has more than one count but fewer than ten. V and J are TRBV2 and TRBJ2-2; 7 nucleotides line up with TRBD2. V lost 6 bases to trimming and J lost 4 bases; unmatched junction nucleotides: 8. Germline assignment: CDR1 SNHLY and CDR2 FYNNEI. The CDR3 has 15 residues. The CDR3, as DNA: TGTGCCAGCAGAAAAGAGCGGGGATCCACCGGGGAGCTGTTTTTT. This codes for CASRKERGSTGELFF. Full variable domain (missing parts from reference TRBV2 and TRBJ2-2): EPEVTQTPSHQVTQMGQEVILRCVPISNHLYFYWYRQILGQKVEFLVSFYNNEISEKSEIFDDQFSVERPDGSNFTLKIRSTKLEDSAMYFCASRKERGSTGELFFGEGSRLTVL.

The chain recombines TRBV30 with TRBJ2-3; D is unclear. The CDR3 sequence is 13 residues long. CDR1 and CDR2 (germline): GTSNPN, SVGIG (reference sequence). V was shortened by 5 bases and J by 2 bases, with 11 bases between the two germline ends. DNA of the CDR3: TGTGCCTGGGGCCCGAAGGCCACAGATACGCAGTATTTT. Its protein is CAWGPKATDTQYF.

The rearrangement links TRBV5-1 to TRBJ2-1; TRBD1 is a possible D gene (7 bases). CDR1 is SGHRS, CDR2 YFSETQ, per germline. V was pared by 3 bases and J by 2 bases, with 15 bases between. The CDR3 consists of 16 residues. Written as DNA, the CDR3 is TGCGCCAGCAGCTCGAATGCGGGGACAGCCTACAATGAGCAGTTCTTC. Amino acids: CASSSNAGTAYNEQFF.

CDR3 coding DNA: TGTGCCAGTATCAACGAGGGAGCTAGTGGCTACACCTTC. Translating gives CASINEGASGYTF. The chain combines TRBV19 with TRBJ1-2; D gene uncertain. The ends were cut back, 7 bases at V and 7 bases at J, with 16 bases in the middle. The V gene's germline CDR1 is LNHDA and CDR2 SQIVND (reference sequence). This CDR3 contains 13 residues.

This sequence joins TRBV27 and TRBJ1-3; 8 nucleotides match TRBD1. V lost 5 bases, J lost 4 bases, and 7 bases stayed unmatched. Looked up from germline, CDR1 is MNHEY and CDR2 is SMNVEV (reference sequence). The CDR3 contains 15 residues. The CDR3 DNA reads TGTGCCAGCAGTCCAACAGGGGGTGAAGGAAACACCATATATTTT. Translation: CASSPTGGEGNTIYF.

CDR3 sequence (DNA): TGCAGCACCCCCAGTGCGGCGGGGGGGACCTCCTACAATGAGCAGTTCTTC. This gives the protein CSTPSAAGGTSYNEQFF. The chain couples TRBV29-1 to TRBJ2-1; 9 bases map to TRBD2. The CDR3 is 17 residues long. Germline-derived CDR1 and CDR2 are SQVTM and ANQGSEA. V lost 8 bases, J lost 0 bases, and 14 bases stayed unmatched.

The chain links TRBV14 to TRBJ2-7, with D perhaps TRBD2 (5 bases). Trimming removed 4 bases at V and 3 bases at J, with 13 bases between. Germline assignment: CDR1 SGHDN and CDR2 FVKESK. CDR3 length: 14 residues. CDR3 residues: CASSRGLGSYEQYF. The CDR3 DNA is TGTGCCAGCAGCCGCGGACTGGGGAGCTACGAGCAGTACTTC.

This clone came up a few times. The V and J genes are TRBV5-5 and TRBJ2-3; TRBD1 agrees at 9 bases. With 0 bases clipped from V and 5 bases from J, the junction kept 16 bases outside the gene matches. Per the germline V gene, CDR1 is SGHKS and CDR2 is YYEKEE (reference sequence). The CDR3 extends over 19 amino acids. The CDR3 sequence is CASSLGGTGFRVLKDTQYF. CDR3 DNA sequence: TGTGCCAGCAGCTTGGGGGGGACAGGGTTTAGGGTGTTGAAAGATACGCAGTATTTT.

V gene TRBV6-1 combines with J gene TRBJ1-3; D gene ambiguous. V dropped 3 bases and J dropped 3 bases, with 15 bases sitting between them. CDR1 and CDR2 (germline): MNHNS, SASEGT. CDR3 length equals 16 residues. Here the CDR3 DNA reads TGTGCCAGCAGTGATGTGAGATCCGGGAATGGAAACACCATATATTTT. Translation: CASSDVRSGNGNTIYF.

The chain joins TRBV13 to TRBJ1-2, with D tentatively TRBD1 (6 bases). Germline-derived CDR1 and CDR2 are PRHDT and FYEKMQ (reference sequence). The CDR3 is 13 amino acids. The germline V and J ends were trimmed by 4 bases and 6 bases, with 12 bases remaining between them. The DNA for the CDR3 is TGTGCCAGCAGCTCTTGGACAGTCCATGGCTACACCTTC. Its protein is CASSSWTVHGYTF.

The V and J genes are TRBV5-1 and TRBJ2-6; D call uncertain. CDR3 length equals 16 residues. The V gene lost 2 bases and the J gene lost 2 bases, with 11 bases spanning the gap. Germline loops: CDR1 SGHRS, CDR2 YFSETQ. In nucleotides, the CDR3 is TGCGCCAGCAGCTTTAAGGGTTCTGCTGGGGCCAACGTCCTGACTTTC. This codes for CASSFKGSAGANVLTF.